This entry concerns a single T cell receptor beta chain. Its antigen remains undetermined. Per-base qualities were not stored, and no clone one base away is much larger. Other DNA sequences of this sample code for an identical CDR3. This sample is part of a study of shared clonotypes between healthy human individuals (dated by TCRdb to 2020 to 2022). With regard to the full study: Three men and two women, aged 18 to 49 years, made up the cohort. To increase sequencing depth and limit assay-specific biases, different laboratories used diverse techniques to prepare libraries and sequence TCR repertoires. To estimate repertoire size and how much clonotypes are shared between individuals, the study performed deep sequencing of blood TCR repertoires from five healthy adults. For each donor, CD4 naive and CD4 memory were each run on three plates, CD8 naive on two plates, and CD8 memory on one plate. Each donor's leukapheresis produced roughly between roughly 0.85 and 10 billion PBMCs.

The germline V gene specifies SGHTA as CDR1 and FQGNSA as CDR2. A distance of 3 bases separates the germline ends of V and J, which lose 3 bases and 0 bases respectively. Including cysteine and phenylalanine, the CDR3 has 12 amino acids. Only the CDR3 DNA stays, 36 bases, in frame from base 1. General findings and caveats noted by the study authors: The genetic and exposure-history diversity represented was limited by the small number of donors. Sampling was restricted to blood, and TCR repertoires in tissues likely differ from the TCR repertoires found in blood. Naive subsets generally had larger estimated clonotype richness than memory subsets. Across four donors, approximately 5% of naive CD4, 3.5% of naive CD8, under 2.5% of memory CD4, and around 0.4% of memory CD8 clonotypes were shared. Rarefaction of sorted-subset datasets indicated incomplete sequencing despite the large sequencing depth. Pairwise subsampling led to the expectation that sequencing depth would affect the degree of clonotype sharing among donors. Compared with non-shared clonotypes, clonotypes shared by all four sorted-subset donors had higher generation probabilities.

Using the deep immunoSEQ assay, TCR CDR3 regions were amplified from genomic DNA by multiplex PCR. Extracted genomic DNA from each cell subset was spread evenly across all wells of several immunoSEQ 96-well plates, with each plate serving as a replicate. Each replicate PCR for sorted subsets received 150 to 250 ng genomic DNA, equal to tens of thousands of T cell genomes. The purified libraries were quantified using a Qubit 3.0 fluorometer, sized with a Bioanalyzer 2100, and then quantified again using the KAPA Library Quantification kit. A separate single-read 150-cycle Illumina NextSeq 550 flow cell was used to sequence each immunoSEQ 96-well plate. As for how the authors treated the data: Because only junctional sequences without quality scores were contained in the immunoSEQ output, filtering matching that applied to full-length reads could not be performed. Sequences were annotated with PyIR, a Python wrapper for IgBLAST v1.9, and V/J genes and CDR3 were assigned using IMGT germline references. Reads were removed for weak V/J assignments (E-value above 1e-6), missing CDR3, stop codons, out-of-frame junctions, or ambiguous translated residues. V3J clonotypes were defined as sequences sharing the same inferred V gene, J gene, and CDR3 amino acid sequence. Percentage overlap between repertoires was calculated by dividing the number of shared unique clonotypes by the size of the smaller repertoire. Richness of each repertoire was evaluated using RTK rarefaction, the Chao1 estimator, and Recon v2.1 estimates of unobserved clonotypes. For all TCRbeta clonotypes obtained by the gDNA method from a handful of donors, generation probabilities were computed with OLGA. Entries here come from immuneACCESS through TCRdb and include only in-frame sequences with V and J called. Some clones fail to appear in such tables; in the studies checked, an unresolved V gene covers under half of the shortfall, and the cause of the remainder is unknown. D and trimming were read from the DNA, whereas the V and J calls and clone size are those reported in that table. A total of about 2,200,000 clones appear in this sample, just over 90% of them only once. Of the sample, about 1.8% is held by the ten largest clones.

CD8 naive samples were obtained by positive selection for CCR7 among CD45RO-negative cells, yielding a CD45RA+CCR7+ population from which TemRA cells were excluded. Donors were healthy HIV-negative adults with no recently reported acute infections or vaccinations. Only Caucasian adults living in Nashville, Tennessee, USA were represented among the donors. Blood was collected by leukapheresis, and PBMCs were isolated by Ficoll-Histopaque density gradient centrifugation and then cryopreserved in liquid nitrogen vapor phase. Analytical flow cytometry was used to check the purity and quantity of each magnetically sorted T cell population. From each sorted fraction, genomic DNA was isolated and quantified by UV absorbance on a Nanodrop 2000c.

This receptor was obtained from a man younger than 35 in good health. Some clones in this sample may be carry-over from other donors' samples. The rearrangement joined TRBV7-2 to TRBJ2-7, with the D gene not clear enough to name. The source material was naive CD8+ T cells from PBMCs. Reading the label with the study, this specimen's cell subset or site is: CD45RA+CCR7+. The sequence in DNA is TGTGCCAGCAGCTTCCTCTCCTACGAGCAGTACTTC. Its product reads: CASSFLSYEQYF.